The T cell receptor beta chain described here comes from a study of T cell clones after liver transplantation (dated by TCRdb to between 2018 and 2021). Regarding the complete study: Samples were obtained from ITN030ST, a randomized trial in which withdrawal of immunosuppression was attempted within 2 years of liver transplantation. After a pre-transplant mixed lymphocyte reaction, TCRbeta sequencing was used to pinpoint donor-reactive T cell clones, which were subsequently tracked in post-transplant blood. As an antigen-independent comparator for donor-reactive sequences, third party-reactive TCRbeta sequences were also identified from pre-transplant MLRs. Three of the eight recipients were HCV-positive; the others were transplanted for non-autoimmune, non-viral indications. Tolerance meant complete immunosuppression withdrawal for at least one year without liver enzymes rising beyond twice the upper limit of normal. The study cohort included 8 liver transplant recipients, of whom 3 were classified as tolerant and 5 as non-tolerant. Subjects received no induction therapy and standard immunosuppression until randomization at 12-24 months post-transplant. Blood samples were taken pre-transplant, pre-randomization before withdrawal, and post-randomization after full withdrawal or failed withdrawal. Broader findings and caveats from the paper: Circulating donor-reactive CD4 TCRbeta sequences fell significantly post-transplant in 5 of 8 subjects, irrespective of tolerance or HCV status. Donor-reactive sequences decreased more than third party-reactive sequences, which suggests partial antigen-specific deletion that was not related to withdrawal success. Because no allograft tissue specimens were available, donor-reactive T cells may have migrated into the graft instead of being deleted. Once repertoire turnover was taken into account, donor-reactive detection showed a significant reduction for CD4 in 7 of 8 subjects and for CD8 in 8 of 8. In a couple of subjects, low numbers of available donor cells limited the measurable donor-reactive repertoire. Because of small, heterogeneous patient numbers and non-standardized post-transplant time points, the conclusions were only preliminary.

High-throughput TCRbeta CDR3 sequencing of frozen genomic DNA was performed by immunoSEQ, with PCR amplification, mapping, bias correction and internal controls included. On the authors' methods: Only productive rearrangements were retained, and each unique TCRbeta sequence was defined by its CDR3 nucleotide sequence together with its V and J gene. Donor-reactive sequences required at least 5-fold expansion in CFSE-low cells versus unstimulated pre-transplant cells and at least 0.01% frequency. Minimum frequency thresholds were set for each subject on the basis of the unstimulated sample with the lowest template count, so that a detection power of at least 90% was ensured. Jensen-Shannon divergence between the top 1000 TCRbeta sequences after and before transplant was used to measure repertoire turnover. Changes in detection of donor-reactive sequences were tested with two-sided Fisher's exact tests. TCRdb's version of the immuneACCESS table is confined to in-frame rearrangements and falls short of the full clone set. An unresolved V gene accounts for under half of the shortfall where checked; the remainder is of unknown origin. That table is the source of V, J and clone size, and D and trimming were worked out from the DNA. Across this sample there are 20,000 to 25,000 clones, with roughly 92% seen only once. Around 25% of the sample rests with the top ten.

About this clone: This receptor's antigen is unknown. No base quality values were provided; no much bigger clone lies one nucleotide off.

Relative to germline, V is 6 bases shorter and J is 5 bases shorter, with 17 bases between their ends. CDR1 WSHSY and CDR2 SAAADI are derived from the germline V gene. Including the terminal cysteine and phenylalanine, the CDR3 comprises 15 residues. The DNA shown is the 45-base CDR3, in frame from base 1. Unstimulated PBMCs, after thawing, were stained for CD3, CD4 and CD8 and then FACS-sorted into CD3+CD4+ and CD3+CD8+ populations. All 8 studied subjects were randomized to immunosuppression withdrawal. The Qiagen DNeasy Blood and Tissue Kit was used for genomic DNA isolation. The V and J genes are TRBV10-2 and TRBJ2-1; the D gene assignment is perhaps TRBD1 or TRBD2, with each matching 5 bases. The material was CD8+ T cells from blood, obtained 25 months after liver transplant. The sequence derives from a human patient who received a liver transplant. In patients who had a transplant, some T cells may come from the graft donor. The CDR3 protein: CASRKEGSSHNEQFF. The nucleotides are TGCGCCAGCAGAAAAGAGGGGAGTAGTCACAATGAGCAGTTCTTC.